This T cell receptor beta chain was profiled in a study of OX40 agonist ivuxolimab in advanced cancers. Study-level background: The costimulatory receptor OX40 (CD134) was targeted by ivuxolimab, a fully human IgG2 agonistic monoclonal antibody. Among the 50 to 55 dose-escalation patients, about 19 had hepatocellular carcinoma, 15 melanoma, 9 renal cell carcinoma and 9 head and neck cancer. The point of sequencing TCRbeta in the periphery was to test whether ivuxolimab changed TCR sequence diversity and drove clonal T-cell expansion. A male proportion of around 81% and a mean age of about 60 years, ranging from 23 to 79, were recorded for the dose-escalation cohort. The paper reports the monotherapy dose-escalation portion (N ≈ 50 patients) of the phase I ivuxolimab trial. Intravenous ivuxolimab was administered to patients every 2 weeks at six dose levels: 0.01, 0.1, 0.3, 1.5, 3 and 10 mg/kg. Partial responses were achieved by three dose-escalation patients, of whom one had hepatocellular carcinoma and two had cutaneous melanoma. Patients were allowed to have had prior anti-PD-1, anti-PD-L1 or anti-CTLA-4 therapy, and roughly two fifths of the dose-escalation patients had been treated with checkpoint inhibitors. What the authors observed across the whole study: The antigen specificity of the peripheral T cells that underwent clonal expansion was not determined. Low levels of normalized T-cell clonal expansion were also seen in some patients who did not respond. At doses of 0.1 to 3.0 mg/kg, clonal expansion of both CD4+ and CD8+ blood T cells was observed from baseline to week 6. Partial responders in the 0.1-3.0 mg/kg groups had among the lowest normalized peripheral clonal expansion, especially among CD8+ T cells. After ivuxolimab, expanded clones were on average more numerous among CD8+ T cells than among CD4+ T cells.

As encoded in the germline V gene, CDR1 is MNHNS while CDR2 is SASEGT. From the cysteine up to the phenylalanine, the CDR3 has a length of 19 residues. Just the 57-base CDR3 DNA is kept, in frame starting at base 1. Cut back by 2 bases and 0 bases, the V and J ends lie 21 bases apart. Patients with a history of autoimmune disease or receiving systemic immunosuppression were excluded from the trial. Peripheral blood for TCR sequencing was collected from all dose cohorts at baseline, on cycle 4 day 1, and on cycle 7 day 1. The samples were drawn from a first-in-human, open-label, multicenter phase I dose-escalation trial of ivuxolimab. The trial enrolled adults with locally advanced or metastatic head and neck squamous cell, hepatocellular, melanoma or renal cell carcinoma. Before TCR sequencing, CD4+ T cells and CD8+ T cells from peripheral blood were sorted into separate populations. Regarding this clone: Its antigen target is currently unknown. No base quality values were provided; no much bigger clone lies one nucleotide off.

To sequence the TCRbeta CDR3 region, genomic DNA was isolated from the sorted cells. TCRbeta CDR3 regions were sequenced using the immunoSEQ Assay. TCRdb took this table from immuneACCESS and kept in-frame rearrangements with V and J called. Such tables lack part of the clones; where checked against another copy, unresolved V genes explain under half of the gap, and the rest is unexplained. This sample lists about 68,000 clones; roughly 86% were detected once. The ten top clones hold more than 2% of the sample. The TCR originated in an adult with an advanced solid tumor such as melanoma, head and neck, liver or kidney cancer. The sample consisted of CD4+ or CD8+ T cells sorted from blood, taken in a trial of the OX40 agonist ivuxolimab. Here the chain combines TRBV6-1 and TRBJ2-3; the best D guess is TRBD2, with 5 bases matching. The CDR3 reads CASSELGFMSSPSTDTQYF. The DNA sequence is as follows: TGTGCCAGCAGTGAACTGGGGTTTATGTCTAGCCCTAGCACAGATACGCAGTATTTT.